This T cell receptor (beta chain) stems from a study of shared clonotypes between healthy human individuals (dated by TCRdb to the early 2020s). A note on the overall study: The cohort comprised a couple of women and a few men aged 18 to 49 years. Per donor, leukapheresis produced somewhere between about 0.94 and 9 billion PBMCs. To increase sequencing depth and limit assay-specific biases, different laboratories used diverse techniques to prepare libraries and sequence TCR repertoires. For each donor, CD4 naive and CD4 memory were each given three plates, CD8 naive was given two plates, and CD8 memory was given one plate. To estimate repertoire size and how much clonotypes are shared between individuals, the study performed deep sequencing of blood TCR repertoires from about five healthy adults.

TCR CDR3 regions were amplified from genomic DNA by multiplex PCR using the deep immunoSEQ assay. Extracted genomic DNA from each cell subset was distributed evenly across all wells of several immunoSEQ 96-well plates, and each plate was treated as a replicate. For sorted subsets, 150 to 200 ng genomic DNA, equal to some 30,000 T cell genomes, was loaded into each replicate PCR. Purified libraries were measured with a Qubit 3.0 fluorometer, size-checked on a Bioanalyzer 2100, and measured again with the KAPA Library Quantification kit. Every immunoSEQ 96-well plate was sequenced on a separate single-read 150-cycle Illumina NextSeq 550 flow cell. Regarding the original processing steps: Because the immunoSEQ output included only junctional sequences and no quality scores, the filtering could not be the same as the filtering used for full-length reads. Sequences were annotated with PyIR, a Python wrapper for IgBLAST v1.9, and V/J genes and CDR3 were assigned using IMGT germline references. Reads were removed for weak V/J assignments (E-value above 1e-6), missing CDR3, stop codons, out-of-frame junctions, or ambiguous translated residues. V3J clonotypes were defined as sequences sharing the same inferred V gene, J gene, and CDR3 amino acid sequence. The percentage overlap between two repertoires was calculated by dividing the number of shared unique clonotypes by the size of the smaller repertoire. Repertoire richness was assessed with RTK rarefaction, the Chao1 estimator, and Recon v2.1 estimates of unobserved clonotypes. For all TCRbeta clonotypes obtained by the gDNA method from four donors, generation probabilities were computed with OLGA. TCRdb carries this immuneACCESS record with in-frame sequences only. Its versions omit some clonotypes, under half of them owing to an unresolved V gene in the studies checked, with the rest unexplained. That table furnishes V, J and clone size, whereas the DNA furnished D and trimming. In all, the sample holds about 2.3 million clones, and 92% of those were seen once. The biggest ten clones account for 0.37% of the sample.

The investigation overall reported the following: Naive subsets generally had larger estimated clonotype richness than memory subsets. Pairwise subsampling led to the expectation that sequencing depth would affect the degree of clonotype sharing among donors. Because the study included a small number of donors, the genetic and exposure-history diversity represented was limited. Across four donors, around 5% of naive CD4, approximately 3.6% of naive CD8, approximately 2.5% of memory CD4, and roughly 0.41% of memory CD8 clonotypes were shared. Even with the large sequencing depth, rarefaction of the sorted-subset datasets indicated that sequencing was incomplete. Compared with non-shared clonotypes, the clonotypes found in all four sorted-subset donors had higher generation probabilities. Only blood was sampled, and tissue TCR repertoires likely differ from those in blood.

Turning to this clone: No cognate antigen has been identified for it. Qualities for individual bases were not recorded, and no much larger clone is one base off.

The donors were healthy, HIV-negative adults with no recently reported acute infections or vaccinations. Every donor was a Caucasian adult living in Nashville, Tennessee, USA. CD4+ T cells were enriched by magnetic negative selection, after which naive cells were positively selected on CD45RA and the negative fraction was taken as the memory subset. Blood was obtained by leukapheresis, after which PBMCs were separated by Ficoll-Histopaque density gradient centrifugation and cryopreserved in liquid nitrogen vapor phase. Purity and quantity of every magnetically sorted T cell population were checked by analytical flow cytometry. Genomic DNA was isolated from each sorted fraction and quantified by UV absorbance on a Nanodrop 2000c. The receptor was derived from a man aged 18-30 years in good health. Some clones in this sample may be carry-over from other donors' samples. Sequenced sample: naive CD4+ T cells from PBMCs. Interpreted using the paper, the cell subset or site label stands for: CD45RA+ positively selected.

The nucleotide sequence is TGTGCCAGCAGCGTAGCAGGAGGTTGGGTGACGGCAGGTAATCAAGAGACCCAGTACTTC. Its translation is CASSVAGGWVTAGNQETQYF. The chain joins TRBV9 to TRBJ2-5; TRBD2 is a weak D gene call, 5 bases matching. V sheds 0 bases and J sheds 2 bases, leaving 26 bases between their ends. Counted from cysteine to phenylalanine, this CDR3 has 20 amino acids. The only DNA kept is the CDR3, 60 bases in frame from the first base. Via the germline V gene, CDR1 is SGDLS and CDR2 YYNGEE. The entire variable domain, with the stretches around the CDR3 drawn from the reference TRBV9 and TRBJ2-5 proteins, is DSGVTQTPKHLITATGQRVTLRCSPRSGDLSVYWYQQSLDQGLQFLIQYYNGEERAKGNILERFSAQQFPDLHSELNLSSLELGDSALYFCASSVAGGWVTAGNQETQYFGPGTRLLVL.